This note documents a single TCR beta chain sequence. Its antigen remains unknown. Here immunoSEQ multiplex PCR was the method, and the copy in TCRdb shows in-frame clones only, minus some. This sample carries roughly 120,000 clones, approximately 88% of them seen once, and the ten largest clones take around 13%. These data belong to a study of T cell responses to AZD1222 COVID-19 vaccine. V was shortened by 7 bases and J by 5 bases, with 15 bases between the two germline ends. The CDR3 runs 13 residues. CDR1 MDHEN and CDR2 SYDVKM come from the germline V gene. Study outcomes and limitations: Vaccine-related CD4 TCRs covered spike, predominating at 160-218 and 743-854.

The chain has TRBV28 and TRBJ2-7; no firm D call. This TCR derives from an adult in good health. Specimen: peripheral blood, collected on day 0 of MenACWY control vaccination. The CDR3 sequence: CASITHLGDEQYF. CDR3 bases: TGTGCCAGCATAACACACCTAGGCGACGAGCAGTACTTC. The full variable domain, its missing parts supplied by reference TRBV28 and TRBJ2-7, is DVKVTQSSRYLVKRTGEKVFLECVQDMDHENMFWYRQDPGLGLRLIYFSYDVKMKEKGDIPEGYSVSREKKERFSLILESASTNQTSMYLCASITHLGDEQYFGPGTRLTVT.